The clone carrying this T cell receptor beta chain showed up just a few times. Its antigen is as yet unknown. The data are from a study of cytomegalovirus exposure and HLA in healthy donors. Study-level points and caveats: Among donors in an Asian-associated ancestry cluster, a later analysis reportedly found fewer N-insertions than the approximately 700-donor mean.

Amplification used 60 Vbeta primers and 13 Jbeta primers. Only in-frame clones appear in the TCRdb table, and some are missing; sequencing was by immunoSEQ multiplex PCR. The data contain over 85,000 clones, approximately 7.7% of them singletons. Input material: PBMCs. The TCR sequence derives from a man aged 45 to 65 in good health and CMV-seronegative.

Here the CDR3 reads CASSLGGGGGTEAFF. CDR3 sequence (DNA): TGCGCCAGCAGCTTGGGGGGTGGAGGTGGAACTGAAGCTTTCTTT. J is TRBJ1-1 and V is TRBV5-1; D is unresolved. Germline CDR1 is SGHRS and CDR2 is YFSETQ. This CDR3 spans 15 amino acids. V dropped 0 bases and J dropped 5 bases, with 14 bases sitting between them.